The 12 T cell receptor beta chains in this list originate from one sample, sequenced in a study of blood T cell repertoires in COVID-19 (dated by TCRdb to 2020 to 2022). Library preparation employed the immunoSEQ multiplex PCR assay. TCRdb holds this immuneACCESS table with in-frame rearrangements only. Some clones are missing; in checked studies, unresolved V genes explain under half, and the rest has no known cause. Recorded for this sample are some 270,000 clones; around 90% of them occurred a single time. The ten largest clones take up roughly 2.2% of the sample. The sample was peripheral blood. Receptors originate from a man aged 45 to 65 with acute or convalescent COVID-19.

This clone appeared once. Written as DNA, the CDR3 is TGTGCCAGCTCACCGAACACAGGGTCGTCAGAGACCCAGTACTTC. The encoded protein is CASSPNTGSSETQYF. The chain employs TRBV18 and TRBJ2-5; D might be TRBD1 (6 bases). CDR3 length: 15 residues. V lost 3 bases to trimming and J lost 4 bases, with 15 bases between them. CDR1 and CDR2 from the germline V gene are KGHSH and LQKENI.

This clone was counted a single time. CDR3 bases: TGCGCCAGCAGCGTGACCTCAGGGGACTATGGCTACACCTTC. Residues: CASSVTSGDYGYTF. This sequence joins TRBV5-1 and TRBJ1-2; D possibly corresponds to TRBD1 (6 bases). This CDR3 has 14 residues. Germline lookup yields CDR1 SGHRS and CDR2 YFSETQ. Trimming took 4 bases from V and 3 from J, leaving 13 bases between them.

V gene TRBV5-8 combines with J gene TRBJ1-1; D unclear. Germline assignment: CDR1 SGHTS and CDR2 YDEGEE. The CDR3 covers 13 residues. The ends were cut back, 5 bases at V and 4 bases at J, with 12 bases in the middle. The CDR3 spells CASRMWQATEAFF. In DNA, the CDR3 is TGTGCCAGCAGAATGTGGCAGGCCACTGAAGCTTTCTTT.

The chain carries TRBV7-8 and TRBJ2-5, with 7 bases aligning to TRBD2. Germline V gene lookup returns CDR1 SGHVS and CDR2 FQNEAQ. The ends lost 5 bases at V and 3 bases at J; junction bases unmatched: 6. The CDR3 covers 14 residues. DNA for the CDR3: TGTGCCAGCAGCCCCCTCCTAGCGGAAGAGACCCAGTACTTC. Amino acid sequence: CASSPLLAEETQYF.

The chain employs TRBV19 and TRBJ1-5; D is unclear. Germline CDR1 is LNHDA and CDR2 is SQIVND (reference sequence). This CDR3 has 15 amino acids. The ends were cut back, 5 bases at V and 0 bases at J, with 11 bases in the middle. This CDR3 is CASSDGSYSNQPQHF. CDR3 nucleotides: TGTGCCAGTAGTGATGGGAGTTATAGCAATCAGCCCCAGCATTTT.

In DNA, the CDR3 is TGTGCCAGCAGTGAAACTAGCGGTTTAGGCTCCTACAATGAGCAGTTCTTC. Translating gives CASSETSGLGSYNEQFF. The chain employs TRBV25-1 and TRBJ2-1, with 8 nucleotides matching TRBD2. This CDR3 comprises 17 residues. Trimming removed 2 bases from V and 0 bases from J; junction bases left unmatched: 6. The V gene's germline CDR1 is MGHDK and CDR2 SYGVNS.

The CDR3 protein is CASSQEQGNSPLHF. In nucleotides, the CDR3 is TGTGCCAGCAGCCAAGAACAGGGAAACTCACCCCTCCACTTT. This rearrangement joins TRBV14 to TRBJ1-6; a possible D gene is TRBD1 (6 bases). Germline-derived CDR1 and CDR2 are SGHDN and FVKESK. CDR3 length: 14 amino acids. V lost 0 bases, J lost 10 bases, and 10 bases lay in between. The full variable domain, rest sourced from reference TRBV14 and TRBJ1-6, is EAGVTQFPSHSVIEKGQTVTLRCDPISGHDNLYWYRRVMGKEIKFLLHFVKESKQDESGMPNNRFLAERTGGTYSTLKVQPAELEDSGVYFCASSQEQGNSPLHFGNGTRLTVT.

V gene TRBV7-2 combines with J gene TRBJ1-5; D not resolved. With 0 bases removed from V and 0 bases from J, the gap between germline ends came to 9 bases. The CDR3 has 16 residues. CDR1 and CDR2 (germline): SGHTA, FQGNSA. As DNA, the CDR3 is TGTGCCAGCAGCTTAGCGGGCAGGTATAGCAATCAGCCCCAGCATTTT. This gives the protein CASSLAGRYSNQPQHF.

The genes are TRBV29-1 and TRBJ1-1, with D perhaps TRBD1 (5 bases). Trimming took 2 bases from V and 10 from J, leaving 8 bases between them. This CDR3 has 10 residues. CDR1 is SQVTM, CDR2 ANQGSEA, per germline. The CDR3 is CSVEQGGAFF. The CDR3, as DNA: TGCAGCGTTGAACAGGGAGGAGCTTTCTTT.

This chain links TRBV30 with TRBJ1-6; D is perhaps TRBD1 (6 bases). Germline values: CDR1 GTSNPN, CDR2 SVGIG (reference sequence). V shed 7 bases and J shed 7 bases, with 11 bases lying between them. This CDR3 contains 12 residues. The CDR3 loop is CAFRTVNSPLHF. Here the CDR3 DNA reads TGTGCCTTCCGGACAGTCAATTCACCCCTCCACTTT.

DNA of the CDR3: TGCAGCGTTTTCCCCACAGTGACCGACTATGGCTACACCTTC. This gives the protein CSVFPTVTDYGYTF. The chain employs TRBV29-1 and TRBJ1-2; no clear D. The CDR3 runs to 14 residues. V gave up 5 bases and J gave up 3 bases, with 16 bases separating them. In germline, CDR1 is SQVTM, CDR2 ANQGSEA.

This chain links TRBV5-1 with TRBJ2-5, with D perhaps matching TRBD1 (6 bases). CDR1 SGHRS and CDR2 YFSETQ come from the germline V gene. V was trimmed by 7 bases and J by 0 bases, leaving 13 bases between them. This CDR3 has 14 residues. CDR3 in DNA: TGCGCCAGCGCGACTCAGGGGTACCAAGAGACCCAGTACTTC. As protein: CASATQGYQETQYF.